This T cell receptor (beta chain) was sequenced in a study of shared clonotypes between healthy human individuals. It was at deep level that the assay was run. Produced via immunoSEQ multiplex PCR; TCRdb's table is partial and in-frame only. The repertoire holds about 710,000 clones, with approximately 73% as singletons. The source of this sequence is a woman aged 30 to 39 in good health. Sequencing was carried out using memory CD4+ T cells sorted from blood. Subset denoted: CD45RA-negative fraction.

The CDR3 DNA reads as TGTGCCAGCAGCCAAGCGACTAGCACGACCACCAATGAGCAGTTCTTC. Protein product: CASSQATSTTTNEQFF. This chain uses TRBV4-2 with TRBJ2-1, with 7 bases identical to TRBD2. V shed 1 base and J 6 bases; nucleotides not matched to a gene: 9. The CDR3 totals 16 residues. Germline CDR1 LGHNA, CDR2 YNFKEQ.